Listed here are 18 T cell receptor beta chains from one sample, sequenced in a study of PD-1 blockade in classical Hodgkin lymphoma. Profiling relied on immunoSEQ multiplex PCR, and the TCRdb table lists in-frame clones only, not all of them. This sample carries over 25,000 clones, under 90% of them seen once, and the ten largest clones take around 2.7%. Following autologous stem cell transplantation, relapse occurred in every patient, and exposure to brentuximab vedotin varied. Here the sequenced sample was peripheral blood mononuclear cells (PBMCs), taken at baseline. These receptors all come from a human donor with classical Hodgkin lymphoma.

The genes are TRBV10-1 and TRBJ1-6, with D unclear. In germline, CDR1 is WNHNN, CDR2 SYGVQD (reference sequence). Trimming cost V 0 bases and J 7 bases, with 7 bases left between them. The CDR3 has 14 residues. CDR3 in amino acids: CASSESPGNSPLHF. As DNA, the CDR3 is TGCGCCAGCAGTGAGTCGCCTGGAAATTCACCCCTCCACTTT.

This chain connects TRBV5-1 to TRBJ2-3, with 7 bases fitting TRBD2. The V gene end was trimmed by 3 bases and the J gene end by 3 bases; junction bases not matched to a gene: 7. The CDR3 spans 15 residues. Germline V lookup: CDR1 SGHRS, CDR2 YFSETQ. The CDR3 nucleotides read TGCGCCAGCAGCTCAACCGGGACTAAAACAGATACGCAGTATTTT. This translates into CASSSTGTKTDTQYF.

The rearrangement joins TRBV5-1 to TRBJ1-6; D remains unclear. CDR3 length: 15 amino acids. CDR1 SGHRS and CDR2 YFSETQ come from the germline V gene. V was shortened by 1 base and J by 9 bases, with 14 bases between the two germline ends. CDR3 bases: TGCGCCAGCAGCTTGTTTCAGGACCAGATTTCACCCCTCCACTTT. Translated: CASSLFQDQISPLHF.

The chain links TRBV7-8 to TRBJ1-6; D gene unclear. The CDR3 runs to 15 residues. CDR1 SGHVS and CDR2 FQNEAQ come from the germline V gene. Trimming cost V 2 bases and J 6 bases, with 11 bases left between them. Written as DNA, the CDR3 is TGTGCCAGCAGCTTATCACGTTTTCTTAATTCACCCCTCCACTTT. Its translation is CASSLSRFLNSPLHF.

The table lists this clone with a few counts. J is TRBJ2-2 and V is TRBV7-8; D gene uncertain. Germline loops: CDR1 SGHVS, CDR2 FQNEAQ. Trimming shortened V by 1 base and J by 1 base, and 10 bases separated the two germline ends. This CDR3 spans 16 amino acids. The CDR3 loop is CASSLGSGGNTGELFF. The DNA for the CDR3 is TGTGCCAGCAGCTTAGGCTCAGGCGGGAACACCGGGGAGCTGTTTTTT.

This chain joins TRBV6-1 and TRBJ1-1; D remains unclear. The CDR3 has 15 residues. V gave up 4 bases and J gave up 0 bases, with 12 bases separating them. In germline, CDR1 is MNHNS, CDR2 SASEGT. The CDR3: CASSGGLRMNTEAFF. The CDR3 nucleotides read TGTGCCAGCAGTGGAGGCCTGCGGATGAACACTGAAGCTTTCTTT.

The gene calls are TRBV2 and TRBJ1-2, with 7 bases aligning to TRBD1. Germline values: CDR1 SNHLY, CDR2 FYNNEI. The CDR3 extends over 14 amino acids. With V trimmed by 6 bases and J by 4 bases, 8 bases remained unmatched. CDR3 in DNA: TGTGCCAGCAGCCAGAGGACAGGCCGCTATGGCTACACCTTC. This encodes CASSQRTGRYGYTF.

This clone was seen once. J is TRBJ2-2 and V is TRBV14; D is unresolved. Per the germline V gene, CDR1 is SGHDN and CDR2 is FVKESK. The length of the CDR3 is 12 residues. Trimming cost V 5 bases and J 7 bases, with 8 bases left between them. DNA of the CDR3: TGTGCCAGCAGCACAGTGGTCGGGGAGCTGTTTTTT. This encodes CASSTVVGELFF.

The chain employs TRBV7-9 and TRBJ1-6; 7 bases fit TRBD1. The germline CDR1 and CDR2 sequences are SEHNR and FQNEAQ (reference sequence). The CDR3 is made up of 14 amino acids. Losses at the gene ends were 3 bases for V and 8 bases for J; bases not matched to a gene: 4. The DNA for the CDR3 is TGTGCCAGCAGCTTGGGACAGTTACATTCACCCCTCCACTTT. Translation gives CASSLGQLHSPLHF.

There are a few counts of this clone. DNA of the CDR3: TGTGCCAGCAGTTACCTCGGATGGGCAGCCTATGGCTACACCTTC. The encoded protein is CASSYLGWAAYGYTF. The chain has TRBV6-5 and TRBJ1-2; unclear D gene. Looked up from germline, CDR1 is MNHEY and CDR2 is SVGAGI. CDR3 length: 15 amino acids. Between the trimmed V and J ends, which lost 2 bases and 4 bases, there was a span of 14 bases.

The genes are TRBV7-8 and TRBJ2-7; tentatively, D is TRBD2 (6 bases). From germline, CDR1 is SGHVS and CDR2 FQNEAQ. Trimming removed 2 bases from V and 1 base from J, with 12 bases in between. The length of the CDR3 is 15 residues. The CDR3 here is CASSLLEGSSYEQYF. The CDR3 region has the DNA TGTGCCAGCAGCTTATTGGAGGGTAGTTCCTACGAGCAGTACTTC.

The gene calls are TRBV9 and TRBJ2-3; the D gene is possibly TRBD2 (5 bases). The germline V gene encodes CDR1 SGDLS and CDR2 YYNGEE. V gave up 3 bases and J gave up 6 bases, with 11 bases separating them. The CDR3 totals 13 residues. The CDR3 bases are TGTGCCAGCAGCGCTCAAGTAGCGGATACGCAGTATTTT. Translating it yields CASSAQVADTQYF.

The chain is built from TRBV5-1 and TRBJ1-3; D not resolved. Trimming stripped 4 bases from V and 4 bases from J, with 6 bases between. Germline assignment: CDR1 SGHRS and CDR2 YFSETQ. The CDR3 runs to 12 residues. The CDR3 protein is CASSQEGNTIYF. In DNA, the CDR3 is TGCGCCAGCAGCCAGGAAGGAAACACCATATATTTT.

The rearrangement uses TRBV7-9 and TRBJ2-7, with 10 bases aligning to TRBD2. This CDR3 spans 14 amino acids. J lost 5 bases, V lost 0 bases, and 1 base had no gene match. Germline V CDR1 and CDR2: SEHNR, FQNEAQ (reference sequence). The CDR3 DNA follows: TGTGCCAGCAGCTTAGCCGGGACTAGCGACGAGCAGTACTTC. It encodes CASSLAGTSDEQYF. The variable domain in full, with the rest retrieved from reference TRBV7-9 and TRBJ2-7, is DTGVSQNPRHKITKRGQNVTFRCDPISEHNRLYWYRQTLGQGPEFLTYFQNEAQLEKSRLLSDRFSAERPKGSFSTLEIQRTEQGDSAMYLCASSLAGTSDEQYFGPGTRLTVT.

The chain uses TRBV6-5 and TRBJ2-2; TRBD2 matches 13 bases. Germline CDR1 MNHEY, CDR2 SVGAGI. The CDR3 sequence is 16 residues long. V lost 4 bases, J lost 6 bases, and 5 bases stayed unmatched. CDR3 residues: CASSWTSGGPPGELFF. CDR3 nucleotides: TGTGCCAGCAGTTGGACTAGCGGGGGACCTCCCGGGGAGCTGTTTTTT.

V and J are TRBV7-3 and TRBJ2-1; 10 bases map to TRBD2. Trimming removed 5 bases from V and 4 bases from J; junction bases left unmatched: 23. The CDR3 loop spans 21 amino acids. Germline CDR1 SGHTA, CDR2 FQGTGA. The CDR3 here is CASSPYGQLAGKPYSYNEQFF. CDR3 nucleotides: TGTGCCAGCAGCCCTTACGGCCAACTAGCGGGGAAACCTTATAGTTACAATGAGCAGTTCTTC. The whole variable domain, remainder taken from reference TRBV7-3 and TRBJ2-1, is GAGVSQTPSNKVTEKGKYVELRCDPISGHTALYWYRQSLGQGPEFLIYFQGTGAADDSGLPNDRFFAVRPEGSVSTLKIQRTERGDSAVYLCASSPYGQLAGKPYSYNEQFFGPGTRLTVL.

As concerns this clone: Mismatch with germline at one junction end may stem from a read error. This CDR3 is also generated by other DNA sequences in the sample. J is TRBJ1-6 and V is TRBV5-4; D perhaps matches TRBD1 (6 bases). The germline V gene has CDR1 SGHNT and CDR2 YYREEE (reference sequence). The CDR3 extends over 14 amino acids. The CDR3 sequence: CASSLGGGNSPLHF. CDR3 bases: TGCGCCAGCAGCTTGGGAGGGGGAAATTCACCCCTCCACTTT.

J is TRBJ2-5 and V is TRBV5-1; TRBD1 aligns across 8 bases. The CDR3 totals 15 residues. Trimming removed 1 base from V and 5 bases from J; junction bases left unmatched: 7. The germline gives CDR1 SGHRS, CDR2 YFSETQ. DNA of the CDR3: TGCGCCAGCAGCTTGACCGGAACAGGGGGGGAGACCCAGTACTTC. As protein: CASSLTGTGGETQYF.